This passage covers 32 T cell receptor beta chains from one sample sequenced in a study of CD8 T cells in Susac syndrome (dated by TCRdb to the late 2010s). Libraries were made using the immunoSEQ multiplex PCR assay. RNA was extracted using the RNeasy kit, and roughly 0.45 to 1 microgram was reverse transcribed with random hexamers. TCRdb applied fastp at Q25 and MiXCR to the public reads, then kept only in-frame beta chains. Entries that share a CDR3 protein sequence are merged under the most common genes and DNA. Within this sample are roughly 110,000 distinct CDR3 sequences, with roughly 94% of them counted one time only. Approximately 0.41% of the sample is in the top ten clones. The sample comprised CD8+ T cells from PBMCs. These receptors were obtained from a human donor with Susac syndrome.

The chain links TRBV7-9 to TRBJ1-1; 9 positions agree with TRBD1. The germline gives CDR1 SEHNR, CDR2 FQNEAQ (reference sequence). After removal of 5 bases from V and 0 bases from J, the junction contained 4 bases not matched to a gene. This CDR3 comprises 15 residues. Here the CDR3 reads CASSPRDRVNTEAFF. As DNA, the CDR3 is TGTGCCAGCAGCCCCAGGGACAGGGTGAACACTGAAGCTTTCTTT.

The chain couples TRBV24-1 to TRBJ1-5; D gene ambiguous. The CDR3 has 13 amino acids. Germline V gene data show CDR1 as KGHDR and CDR2 as SFDVKD. Trimming took 4 bases from V and 6 from J, leaving 9 bases between them. In DNA, the CDR3 is TGTGCCACCAGTGACCAATCGGGTCAGCCCCAGCATTTT. Its protein product is CATSDQSGQPQHF.

V gene TRBV7-9 combines with J gene TRBJ2-7; 9 bases fit TRBD1. This CDR3 spans 13 amino acids. Looked up from germline, CDR1 is SEHNR and CDR2 is FQNEAQ (reference sequence). V was clipped by 5 bases and J by 3 bases; unmatched bases: 2. The CDR3 protein is CASSRQGGYEQYF. The CDR3 coding sequence is TGTGCCAGCAGCCGACAGGGGGGCTACGAGCAGTACTTC.

V and J are TRBV5-1 and TRBJ2-1, with TRBD1 as a possible D gene (6 bases). The V end lost 4 bases, the J end lost 5 bases, and 19 bases lay between the germline ends. The CDR3 extends over 16 amino acids. Germline V gene lookup returns CDR1 SGHRS and CDR2 YFSETQ. The CDR3 protein is CASSPLAGTQDNEQFF. CDR3 DNA sequence: TGCGCCAGCAGCCCCCTGGCCGGGACACAAGACAATGAGCAGTTCTTC.

This chain links TRBV5-4 with TRBJ1-2; TRBD1 might be the D (5 bases). The CDR3 loop spans 14 amino acids. From germline, CDR1 is SGHNT and CDR2 YYREEE (reference sequence). The V end was cut by 2 bases, the J end by 8 bases, with 16 bases between. CDR3 sequence (DNA): TGTGCCAGCAGCTTCGCAGGGATCGTAGTGGGCTACACCTTC. It is translated as CASSFAGIVVGYTF.

This sequence joins TRBV7-9 and TRBJ1-6; possibly TRBD1 for D (5 bases). In germline, CDR1 is SEHNR, CDR2 FQNEAQ (reference sequence). Trimming removed 6 bases at V and 6 bases at J, with 15 bases between. The CDR3 spans 15 residues. CDR3 residues: CASRDPGRTNSPLHF. For the CDR3, the DNA is TGTGCCAGCAGAGACCCGGGACGGACTAATTCACCCCTCCACTTT.

V and J are TRBV12-5 and TRBJ1-6; TRBD1 might be the D (5 bases). The germline V and J ends were trimmed by 10 bases and 4 bases, with 14 bases remaining between them. The CDR3 runs to 14 residues. Germline V gene data show CDR1 as LGHNT and CDR2 as FRNRAP. CDR3 in amino acids: CAIGGTDYNSPLHF. CDR3 sequence (DNA): TGTGCTATCGGGGGGACGGATTATAATTCACCCCTCCACTTT.

This rearrangement joins TRBV5-1 to TRBJ2-6, with D possibly being TRBD2 (6 bases). Trimming took 3 bases from V and 2 from J, leaving 15 bases between them. This CDR3 has 17 amino acids. Looked up from germline, CDR1 is SGHRS and CDR2 is YFSETQ. The CDR3 spells CASSSGANPPGANVLTF. The CDR3 DNA follows: TGCGCCAGCAGCTCGGGAGCTAACCCCCCTGGGGCCAACGTCCTGACTTTC.

This chain links TRBV9 with TRBJ2-7; D not resolved. The length of the CDR3 is 15 residues. V was pared by 4 bases and J by 5 bases, with 19 bases between. From germline, CDR1 is SGDLS and CDR2 YYNGEE. CDR3 bases: TGTGCCAGCAGCATGGACGATGGGTGGACCAACGAGCAGTACTTC. Its translation: CASSMDDGWTNEQYF.

The chain links TRBV9 to TRBJ2-5, with unresolved D. The CDR3 is made up of 14 amino acids. CDR1 and CDR2 from the germline V gene are SGDLS and YYNGEE. The V end lost 4 bases, the J end lost 7 bases, and 17 bases lay between the germline ends. Here the CDR3 DNA reads TGTGCCAGCAGCCCTCGGACGGCCTCAGGGACCCAGTACTTC. Translating gives CASSPRTASGTQYF.

V usage is TRBV12-3 or TRBV12-4 and J usage is TRBJ1-2, with D perhaps matching TRBD1 (6 bases). This CDR3 has 12 residues. V was cut by 5 bases and J by 8 bases, with 12 bases left in between. Here the CDR3 reads CASSSAGEGYTF. DNA of the CDR3: TGTGCCAGCAGTAGCGCAGGGGAAGGCTACACCTTC.

The V call is TRBV25-1, the J call TRBJ1-6; D ambiguous. The germline V gene has CDR1 MGHDK and CDR2 SYGVNS. The germline V and J ends were trimmed by 1 base and 6 bases, with 13 bases remaining between them. The CDR3 runs to 16 residues. In nucleotides, the CDR3 is TGTGCCAGCAGTGAATCGGAAGGGTTGCTTAATTCACCCCTCCACTTT. Its protein is CASSESEGLLNSPLHF. Full variable domain (missing parts from reference TRBV25-1 and TRBJ1-6): EADIYQTPRYLVIGTGKKITLECSQTMGHDKMYWYQQDPGMELHLIHYSYGVNSTEKGDLSSESTVSRIRTEHFPLTLESARPSHTSQYLCASSESEGLLNSPLHFGNGTRLTVT.

The rearrangement joins TRBV6-2 or TRBV6-3 to TRBJ2-5, with D unclear. Trimming took 4 bases from V and 0 from J, leaving 6 bases between them. From germline, CDR1 is MNHEY and CDR2 SVGEGT. CDR3 length: 13 amino acids. The CDR3: CASSFEDQETQYF. The CDR3, as DNA: TGTGCCAGCAGTTTCGAGGACCAAGAGACCCAGTACTTC.

The rearrangement links TRBV3-1 to TRBJ2-7; tentative D call: TRBD1 (6 bases). Trimming cost V 3 bases and J 5 bases, with 20 bases left between them. There are 16 residues in the CDR3. Germline V gene lookup returns CDR1 LGHDT and CDR2 YNNKEL (reference sequence). The CDR3 region is CASSHPDRPKVHEQYF. CDR3 nucleotides: TGTGCCAGCAGCCACCCCGACAGGCCCAAGGTCCACGAGCAGTACTTC.

The chain links TRBV20-1 to TRBJ2-7; the D gene is possibly TRBD1 (6 bases). Germline V gives CDR1 DFQATT, CDR2 SNEGSKA (reference sequence). The ends were cut back, 3 bases at V and 2 bases at J, with 11 bases in the middle. This CDR3 has 13 amino acids. The CDR3 nucleotides read TGCAGTGCTAGGAAGACAGGTACCTACGAGCAGTACTTC. It encodes CSARKTGTYEQYF.

A few counts support this clonotype. This sequence joins TRBV27 and TRBJ2-1; 8 positions match TRBD2. CDR3 length: 13 residues. Per the germline V gene, CDR1 is MNHEY and CDR2 is SMNVEV (reference sequence). J lost 10 bases, V lost 3 bases, and 5 bases had no gene match. The CDR3 sequence is CASSLDSGKEQFF. CDR3 nucleotide sequence: TGTGCCAGCAGTTTGGATAGCGGGAAGGAGCAGTTCTTC.

The CDR3 nucleotides read TGTGCCAGCAGTTTATCAGGGATGAACACTGAAGCTTTCTTT. This codes for CASSLSGMNTEAFF. This chain connects TRBV27 to TRBJ1-1; the D is unclear. Per germline, CDR1 MNHEY and CDR2 SMNVEV (reference sequence). CDR3 length: 14 amino acids. The germline V and J ends were trimmed by 0 bases and 0 bases, with 5 bases remaining between them.

This chain joins TRBV20-1 and TRBJ2-5; TRBD2 aligns across 8 bases. The CDR3 runs 14 residues. Germline V lookup: CDR1 DFQATT, CDR2 SNEGSKA (reference sequence). With V trimmed by 4 bases and J by 6 bases, 10 bases remained unmatched. Here the CDR3 reads CSAKGLEGGKTQYF. The CDR3 coding sequence is TGCAGTGCTAAGGGACTAGAGGGGGGAAAGACCCAGTACTTC.

This clonotype was counted a single time. This chain links TRBV20-1 with TRBJ2-7, with 10 bases that match TRBD2. Germline V gene sequence: CDR1 DFQATT, CDR2 SNEGSKA (reference sequence). Trimming removed 6 bases from V and 0 bases from J; junction bases left unmatched: 8. This CDR3 region has 15 residues. The chain's CDR3 is CSAAGLAESSYEQYF. CDR3 nucleotides: TGCAGTGCCGCCGGACTAGCGGAGAGCTCCTACGAGCAGTACTTC.

CDR3 loop: CASSARGDSNQPQHF. The CDR3 region has the DNA TGTGCCAGCAGTGCCCGAGGGGATAGCAATCAGCCCCAGCATTTT. The chain employs TRBV27 and TRBJ1-5; D might be TRBD1 (5 bases). The germline V gene encodes CDR1 MNHEY and CDR2 SMNVEV (reference sequence). There are 15 residues in the CDR3. The V and J ends lost 5 bases and 0 bases respectively, with 11 bases between them.

The chain employs TRBV7-8 and TRBJ2-3, with D possibly matching TRBD1 (8 bases). The CDR3 extends over 15 amino acids. Per the germline V gene, CDR1 is SGHVS and CDR2 is FQNEAQ. V dropped 5 bases and J dropped 2 bases, with 14 bases sitting between them. The CDR3 DNA is TGTGCCAGCAGCAAGCGGGACAGGCTCACAGATACGCAGTATTTT. Protein sequence: CASSKRDRLTDTQYF.

The CDR3 loop is CASSLATNGGQPQHF. For the CDR3, the DNA is TGTGCCAGCAGCTTAGCTACAAATGGGGGTCAGCCCCAGCATTTT. The V and J genes are TRBV5-6 and TRBJ1-5; D perhaps matches TRBD1 (5 bases). V was clipped by 2 bases and J by 6 bases, with 15 bases between them. The germline CDR1 and CDR2 sequences are SGHDT and YYEEEE. The CDR3 spans 15 residues.

The chain joins TRBV12-5 to TRBJ1-5; D gene uncertain. The V gene lost 6 bases and the J gene lost 6 bases, with 12 bases spanning the gap. Germline loops: CDR1 LGHNT, CDR2 FRNRAP. The CDR3 contains 13 residues. CDR3 residues: CASGGWVSQPQHF. The CDR3 DNA sequence: TGTGCTAGTGGGGGCTGGGTGAGTCAGCCCCAGCATTTT.

This chain uses TRBV14 with TRBJ2-5; no reliable D call. Germline CDR1 and CDR2: SGHDN and FVKESK. The CDR3 has 14 amino acids. V lost 0 bases, J lost 0 bases, and 5 bases lay in between. The CDR3 DNA reads TGTGCCAGCAGCCAAGATTCGAACCAAGAGACCCAGTACTTC. It translates to CASSQDSNQETQYF.

The genes are TRBV10-2 and TRBJ2-3; 8 bases are a match to TRBD2. CDR1 is WSHSY and CDR2 is SAAADI in the germline V gene. The V segment lost 1 base and the J segment 2 bases; nucleotides outside the gene matches: 11. The CDR3 has 18 amino acids. The DNA for the CDR3 is TGCGCCAGCAGTGAGTGGGCGGGGGGCCAACCCCTCACAGATACGCAGTATTTT. It translates to CASSEWAGGQPLTDTQYF.

The chain has TRBV10-3 and TRBJ2-7; a weak D match, TRBD1 (6 bases). V was shortened by 8 bases and J by 0 bases, with 11 bases between the two germline ends. This CDR3 is built from 13 residues. The germline CDR1 and CDR2 sequences are ENHRY and SYGVKD. The CDR3 loop reads CAIGGEGSYEQYF. CDR3 in DNA: TGTGCCATCGGGGGCGAAGGCTCCTACGAGCAGTACTTC.

This clonotype was recorded only once. The CDR3 here is CASSQVMGSVNHGYTF. The CDR3 region has the DNA TGCGCCAGCAGCCAAGTAATGGGGTCGGTGAACCATGGCTACACCTTC. The chain has TRBV4-3 and TRBJ1-2, with D unclear. Between the trimmed V and J ends, which lost 1 base and 6 bases, there was a span of 18 bases. CDR1 is LGHNA and CDR2 is YSLEER in the germline V gene. The CDR3 runs to 16 residues.

This chain joins TRBV9 and TRBJ2-3, with D maybe TRBD2 (6 bases). The germline V gene encodes CDR1 SGDLS and CDR2 YYNGEE. The CDR3 has 16 residues. Trimming took 1 base from V and 5 from J, leaving 17 bases between them. CDR3 in amino acids: CASSVMGTEGGDTQYF. The CDR3 DNA reads TGTGCCAGCAGCGTAATGGGGACGGAGGGTGGAGATACGCAGTATTTT.

V is TRBV20-1 and J is TRBJ2-7; 7 nucleotides line up with TRBD1. The germline gives CDR1 DFQATT, CDR2 SNEGSKA (reference sequence). J was trimmed by 3 bases and V by 0 bases; bases with no gene match: 17. There are 18 residues in the CDR3. The CDR3 spells CSARDRILTGEEGYEQYF. DNA of the CDR3: TGCAGTGCTAGAGACCGGATTCTAACAGGGGAAGAGGGCTACGAGCAGTACTTC.

The chain combines TRBV3-1 with TRBJ2-1, with D perhaps matching TRBD2 (5 bases). The V gene lost 0 bases and the J gene lost 14 bases, with 14 bases spanning the gap. The CDR3 sequence is 13 residues long. In germline, CDR1 is LGHDT, CDR2 YNNKEL (reference sequence). CDR3 in amino acids: CASSQDKIGREFF. The CDR3 nucleotides read TGTGCCAGCAGCCAAGATAAGATAGGGAGAGAGTTCTTC.

The V call is TRBV15, the J call TRBJ1-3; 8 positions match TRBD1. V lost 4 bases, J lost 1 base, and 6 bases stayed unmatched. This CDR3 has 16 residues. Germline assignment: CDR1 LNHNV and CDR2 YYDKDF (reference sequence). The CDR3 sequence is CATSTRTGRSGNTIYF. Here the CDR3 DNA reads TGTGCCACCAGCACCCGGACAGGGCGATCTGGAAACACCATATATTTT.

This chain connects TRBV7-8 to TRBJ1-6; 10 bases match TRBD1. Germline loops: CDR1 SGHVS, CDR2 FQNEAQ. This CDR3 region has 15 residues. The V and J ends lost 6 bases and 7 bases, in that order; junction bases with no gene match: 6. CDR3 sequence reads: CASRPGTGANSPLHF. The DNA of the CDR3 is TGTGCCAGCAGACCCGGGACAGGGGCAAATTCACCCCTCCACTTT. Full variable domain (rest looked up from reference TRBV7-8 and TRBJ1-6): GAGVSQSPRYKVAKRGQDVALRCDPISGHVSLFWYQQALGQGPEFLTYFQNEAQLDKSGLPSDRFFAERPEGSVSTLKIQRTQQEDSAVYLCASRPGTGANSPLHFGNGTRLTVT.